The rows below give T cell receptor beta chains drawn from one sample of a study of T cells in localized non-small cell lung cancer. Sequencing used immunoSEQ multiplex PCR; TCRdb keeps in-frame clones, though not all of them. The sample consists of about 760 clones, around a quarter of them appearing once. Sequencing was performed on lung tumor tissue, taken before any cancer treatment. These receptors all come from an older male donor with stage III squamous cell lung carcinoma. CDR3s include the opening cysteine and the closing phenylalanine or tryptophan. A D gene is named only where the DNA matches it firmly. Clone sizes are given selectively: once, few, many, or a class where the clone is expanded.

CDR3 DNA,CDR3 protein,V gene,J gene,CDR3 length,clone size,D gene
TGTGCCAGCAGCCGGCGGGCCTACGAGCAGTACTTC,CASSRRAYEQYF,TRBV6-8,TRBJ2-7,12,.,.
TGTGCCAGTAATCCCGGTATCGGATCACCCCTCCACTTT,CASNPGIGSPLHF,TRBV19,TRBJ1-6,13,few,.
TGTGCCAGCAGCTTAGTCTCCCTAACCTACGAGCAGTACTTC,CASSLVSLTYEQYF,TRBV11-3,TRBJ2-7,14,few,.
TGTGCCAGCAGCTTGATGCAGGGTGGCGCCTATAATTCACCCCTCCACTTT,CASSLMQGGAYNSPLHF,TRBV11-3,TRBJ1-6,17,.,.
TGTGCCATCAGTGAGAGGGAAAACACTGAAGCTTTCTTT,CAISERENTEAFF,TRBV10-3,TRBJ1-1,13,.,.
TGCAGCGGGCTGGACACCTTATCCTACGAGCAGTACTTC,CSGLDTLSYEQYF,TRBV29-1,TRBJ2-7,13,.,.
TGTGCCAGCAGTGAAGGTCTAGAGTACTACGAGCAGTACTTC,CASSEGLEYYEQYF,TRBV9,TRBJ2-7,14,few,.
TGTGCCAGCAGCGTAGGGGGGTCGGGTCTCAATGAGCAGTTCTTC,CASSVGGSGLNEQFF,TRBV2,TRBJ2-1,15,few,.
TGTGCCTGGACCCTCCCAGGGAATTCTTACGAGCAGTACTTC,CAWTLPGNSYEQYF,TRBV30,TRBJ2-7,14,.,.
TGTGCCAGCAGTGCCACAGATACGCAGTATTTT,CASSATDTQYF,TRBV6-9,TRBJ2-3,11,.,.
TGTGCCAGCAGGATTCAGGGGACCGAGAACACTGAAGCTTTCTTT,CASRIQGTENTEAFF,TRBV11-3,TRBJ1-1,15,few,.
TGTGCTACTGAGAGCACCGGCTCCTATAATTCACCCCTCCACTTT,CATESTGSYNSPLHF,TRBV30,TRBJ1-6,15,.,.
TGTGCCAGCAGCTCGTCCGGGACTACCTACTACAATGAGCAGTTCTTC,CASSSSGTTYYNEQFF,TRBV11-3,TRBJ2-1,16,hyperexpanded,TRBD2
TGTGCCTGGAGTGCCGGGACAGTGCATTACGAGCAGTACTTC,CAWSAGTVHYEQYF,TRBV30,TRBJ2-7,14,.,TRBD1
TGCGCCAGCAGCTTGAGGGGACTAGCGGGGGTGACAGATACGCAGTATTTT,CASSLRGLAGVTDTQYF,TRBV5-1,TRBJ2-3,17,.,TRBD2
TGCGCCAGCAGCTCTACACGAGGGGGACGCACAGATACGCAGTATTTT,CASSSTRGGRTDTQYF,TRBV5-1,TRBJ2-3,16,.,.
TGTGCCAGCAGCTTGGCTCTGAAGACAGATACGCAGTATTTT,CASSLALKTDTQYF,TRBV11-3,TRBJ2-3,14,.,.
TGTGCCAGCACCCCTTTGAGGGACGGAACAGATACGCAGTATTTT,CASTPLRDGTDTQYF,TRBV11-3,TRBJ2-3,15,large,.
TGTGCCAGCATCGAAAGGCCCAGGGGGGGCTACAATGAGCAGTTCTTC,CASIERPRGGYNEQFF,TRBV6-7,TRBJ2-1,16,.,.
TGTGCCAGCAGCGTACTAGCGGGGTTTCCAGATACGCAGTATTTT,CASSVLAGFPDTQYF,TRBV11-3,TRBJ2-3,15,.,TRBD2
TGTGCCAGCAGCGTACGGGACAGGGTCGAGTGGGCTTTCTTT,CASSVRDRVEWAFF,TRBV9,TRBJ1-1,14,few,TRBD1
TGTGCCAGCAACCTCGGACAGGGAGTTGGGTACGAGCAGTACTTC,CASNLGQGVGYEQYF,TRBV11-3,TRBJ2-7,15,large,TRBD1